This TCR beta chain was observed in a study of T-cell reconstitution after alpha-beta-depleted transplantation in children. A few counts support this clonotype. CDR1 MNHEY and CDR2 SVGAGI come from the germline V gene. V lost 2 bases, J lost 3 bases, and 2 bases stayed unmatched. This CDR3 has 14 residues. Unique molecular identifiers were incorporated when the TCRbeta library was constructed. TCRdb analysed the PCR reads with MiXCR anew, one entry per CDR3 protein. The profile shows 250,000 to 300,000 distinct CDR3 sequences, 9.9% of them singletons. The chain is built from TRBV6-5 and TRBJ2-7; 9 bases fit TRBD1. This clonotype was obtained from a human donor who donated a stem cell graft to a child with SCID. This sample comprised PBMCs from the stem cell graft donor, obtained from the stem cell graft. The CDR3 DNA reads TGTGCCAGCAGTTACGCGGACAGGGGCTACGAGCAGTACTTC. This gives the protein CASSYADRGYEQYF.